These T cell receptor beta chains were read from a single sample in a study of control samples from healthy donors and cancer patients. Clones were sequenced by immunoSEQ multiplex PCR, and TCRdb holds only the in-frame ones, with some missing. The sample records about 150,000 clones, roughly 90% being singletons. The sample was blood. The origin of the receptors is a young man in good health. The CDR3 runs from the conserved cysteine through the conserved F or W. The order of the fields is J gene, clone size, D gene, V gene, CDR3 protein, CDR3 DNA. D genes are given only for firm matches. Size tells how often a clone was seen (once, few, many) or the class of an expanded clone, and some rows leave it out.

j_call: TRBJ2-5
clone_size: -
d_call: -
v_call: TRBV5-6
cdr3_aa: CASSFKETQYF
cdr3_nt: TGTGCCAGCAGCTTTAAAGAGACCCAGTACTTC

j_call: TRBJ1-2
clone_size: -
d_call: TRBD1
v_call: TRBV19
cdr3_aa: CASSNTPGTGGGGYTF
cdr3_nt: TGTGCCAGTAGTAACACGCCAGGGACAGGGGGCGGTGGCTACACCTTC

j_call: TRBJ1-2
clone_size: once
d_call: -
v_call: TRBV5-6
cdr3_aa: CASSLTVPYGYTF
cdr3_nt: TGTGCCAGCAGCCTGACAGTACCCTATGGCTACACCTTC

j_call: TRBJ1-1
clone_size: once
d_call: -
v_call: TRBV4-3
cdr3_aa: CASSQDPRGQNTEAFF
cdr3_nt: TGCGCCAGCAGCCAGGACCCTAGGGGCCAGAACACTGAAGCTTTCTTT

j_call: TRBJ2-7
clone_size: -
d_call: -
v_call: TRBV9
cdr3_aa: CASSVVAGTYEQYF
cdr3_nt: TGTGCCAGCAGCGTAGTAGCAGGTACCTACGAGCAGTACTTC

j_call: TRBJ2-7
clone_size: -
d_call: TRBD2
v_call: TRBV7-9
cdr3_aa: CASSLVLAGESEQYF
cdr3_nt: TGTGCCAGCAGCTTAGTGTTAGCGGGAGAAAGCGAGCAGTACTTC

j_call: TRBJ2-7
clone_size: once
d_call: TRBD2
v_call: TRBV5-8
cdr3_aa: CASSKRTSRYEQYF
cdr3_nt: TGTGCCAGCAGCAAACGGACTAGCAGGTACGAGCAGTACTTC

j_call: TRBJ1-1
clone_size: -
d_call: -
v_call: TRBV5-6
cdr3_aa: CASSLLLRDTEAFF
cdr3_nt: TGTGCCAGCAGCTTGTTGCTTCGGGACACTGAAGCTTTCTTT

j_call: TRBJ1-5
clone_size: -
d_call: -
v_call: TRBV4-3
cdr3_aa: CASSERRNQPQHF
cdr3_nt: TGCGCCAGCAGCGAACGAAGGAATCAGCCCCAGCATTTT

j_call: TRBJ2-5
clone_size: -
d_call: TRBD2
v_call: TRBV7-2
cdr3_aa: CASSLATSGGGTQETQYF
cdr3_nt: TGTGCCAGCAGCTTAGCGACTAGCGGGGGGGGGACCCAAGAGACCCAGTACTTC

j_call: TRBJ2-1
clone_size: -
d_call: -
v_call: TRBV4-3
cdr3_aa: CASSQEFQSSYNEQFF
cdr3_nt: TGCGCCAGCAGCCAAGAGTTTCAGAGCTCCTACAATGAGCAGTTCTTC

j_call: TRBJ2-7
clone_size: -
d_call: TRBD1
v_call: TRBV7-3
cdr3_aa: CASSEGQPSSYEQYF
cdr3_nt: TGTGCCAGCAGCGAGGGACAGCCTAGCTCCTACGAGCAGTACTTC

j_call: TRBJ2-3
clone_size: -
d_call: -
v_call: TRBV18
cdr3_aa: CASSLFHQVQTLTDTQYF
cdr3_nt: TGTGCCAGCTCACTCTTCCATCAGGTACAAACCCTCACAGATACGCAGTATTTT

j_call: TRBJ1-4
clone_size: -
d_call: -
v_call: TRBV12-3/TRBV12-4
cdr3_aa: CASSPGVGEKLFF
cdr3_nt: TGTGCCAGCAGCCCGGGGGTGGGAGAAAAACTGTTTTTT

j_call: TRBJ1-6
clone_size: -
d_call: TRBD1
v_call: TRBV6-1
cdr3_aa: CASSEARDRYNSPLHF
cdr3_nt: TGTGCCAGCAGTGAAGCGCGGGACAGGTATAATTCACCCCTCCACTTT

j_call: TRBJ1-4
clone_size: -
d_call: -
v_call: TRBV19
cdr3_aa: CASSKGRSTNEKLFF
cdr3_nt: TGTGCCAGTAGTAAAGGACGGTCAACTAATGAAAAACTGTTTTTT

j_call: TRBJ2-5
clone_size: -
d_call: -
v_call: TRBV11-3
cdr3_aa: CASSTPGMRQETQYF
cdr3_nt: TGTGCCAGCAGCACCCCGGGGATGAGACAAGAGACCCAGTACTTC

j_call: TRBJ2-3
clone_size: once
d_call: -
v_call: TRBV6-1
cdr3_aa: CASSEVWGRTDTQYF
cdr3_nt: TGTGCCAGCAGTGAAGTGTGGGGGAGAACAGATACGCAGTATTTT

j_call: TRBJ2-2
clone_size: -
d_call: -
v_call: TRBV5-8
cdr3_aa: CASSLPRTMNTGELFF
cdr3_nt: TGTGCCAGCAGCTTGCCCCGCACAATGAACACCGGGGAGCTGTTTTTT

j_call: TRBJ2-7
clone_size: -
d_call: TRBD2
v_call: TRBV15
cdr3_aa: CATSRGTSYEQYF
cdr3_nt: TGTGCCACCAGCAGAGGGACTAGCTACGAGCAGTACTTC

j_call: TRBJ2-7
clone_size: -
d_call: -
v_call: TRBV7-2
cdr3_aa: CASSLEWGTYYEQYF
cdr3_nt: TGTGCCAGCAGCTTAGAGTGGGGGACATACTACGAGCAGTACTTC

j_call: TRBJ1-2
clone_size: -
d_call: TRBD1
v_call: TRBV19
cdr3_aa: CASSIQGQNIDGYTF
cdr3_nt: TGTGCCAGTAGTATCCAGGGACAGAATATCGATGGCTACACCTTC

j_call: TRBJ1-4
clone_size: once
d_call: TRBD1
v_call: TRBV6-5
cdr3_aa: CASSLTGTGNEKLFF
cdr3_nt: TGTGCCAGCAGCCTAACCGGGACAGGTAATGAAAAACTGTTTTTT

j_call: TRBJ1-4
clone_size: -
d_call: -
v_call: TRBV5-1
cdr3_aa: CASSIVPNEKLFF
cdr3_nt: TGCGCCAGCAGCATAGTCCCTAATGAAAAACTGTTTTTT

j_call: TRBJ2-3
clone_size: once
d_call: TRBD2
v_call: TRBV11-2
cdr3_aa: CASSFQRETEDTQYF
cdr3_nt: TGTGCCAGCAGCTTCCAGCGGGAGACAGAAGATACGCAGTATTTT

j_call: TRBJ1-2
clone_size: -
d_call: -
v_call: TRBV11-2
cdr3_aa: CASSLVQRSRYTF
cdr3_nt: TGTGCCAGCAGCTTAGTGCAGCGATCGCGCTACACCTTC

j_call: TRBJ1-5
clone_size: -
d_call: -
v_call: TRBV5-8
cdr3_aa: CASSLAGFSNQPQHF
cdr3_nt: TGTGCCAGCAGCTTGGCAGGATTTAGCAATCAGCCCCAGCATTTT

j_call: TRBJ1-2
clone_size: -
d_call: -
v_call: TRBV19
cdr3_aa: CAVRDYPYGYTF
cdr3_nt: TGTGCCGTACGGGACTACCCCTATGGCTACACCTTC

j_call: TRBJ2-1
clone_size: few
d_call: -
v_call: TRBV7-2
cdr3_aa: CASSFDEQFF
cdr3_nt: TGTGCCAGCAGCTTCGATGAGCAGTTCTTC

j_call: TRBJ2-7
clone_size: once
d_call: -
v_call: TRBV6-5
cdr3_aa: CASSPSRRTSYEQYF
cdr3_nt: TGTGCCAGCAGTCCCTCGAGGAGGACTTCCTACGAGCAGTACTTC

j_call: TRBJ2-3
clone_size: -
d_call: -
v_call: TRBV19
cdr3_aa: CASSSPGHPYSTDTQYF
cdr3_nt: TGTGCCAGTAGTTCCCCGGGACACCCATATAGCACAGATACGCAGTATTTT

j_call: TRBJ2-3
clone_size: -
d_call: -
v_call: TRBV29-1
cdr3_aa: CSLDGPGTDTQYF
cdr3_nt: TGCAGCCTGGACGGACCTGGCACAGATACGCAGTATTTT

j_call: TRBJ1-5
clone_size: -
d_call: -
v_call: TRBV9
cdr3_aa: CASSVESWDQPQHF
cdr3_nt: TGTGCCAGCAGCGTAGAGAGTTGGGATCAGCCCCAGCATTTT

j_call: TRBJ2-7
clone_size: -
d_call: TRBD2
v_call: TRBV7-2
cdr3_aa: CASSKTSDQFYEQYF
cdr3_nt: TGTGCCAGCAGCAAGACTAGCGACCAGTTCTACGAGCAGTACTTC

j_call: TRBJ2-5
clone_size: -
d_call: -
v_call: TRBV19
cdr3_aa: CASSIEGETQYF
cdr3_nt: TGTGCCAGTAGTATAGAGGGAGAGACCCAGTACTTC

j_call: TRBJ2-3
clone_size: -
d_call: -
v_call: TRBV12-3/TRBV12-4
cdr3_aa: CASSLSTADTQYF
cdr3_nt: TGTGCCAGCAGTTTGAGTACGGCAGATACGCAGTATTTT

j_call: TRBJ2-1
clone_size: -
d_call: -
v_call: TRBV2
cdr3_aa: CASTWNANEQFF
cdr3_nt: TGTGCCAGCACCTGGAATGCCAATGAGCAGTTCTTC

j_call: TRBJ2-5
clone_size: -
d_call: -
v_call: TRBV7-2
cdr3_aa: CASSLWWGETQYF
cdr3_nt: TGTGCCAGCAGCTTATGGTGGGGGGAGACCCAGTACTTC

j_call: TRBJ1-6
clone_size: -
d_call: TRBD1
v_call: TRBV3-1/TRBV3-2
cdr3_aa: CASSQGPGGVSPLHF
cdr3_nt: TGTGCCAGCAGCCAAGGTCCAGGGGGCGTTTCACCCCTCCACTTT

j_call: TRBJ2-5
clone_size: -
d_call: TRBD2
v_call: TRBV5-5
cdr3_aa: CASSLGPGGEETQYF
cdr3_nt: TGTGCCAGCAGCTTGGGACCGGGGGGAGAGGAGACCCAGTACTTC

j_call: TRBJ2-7
clone_size: -
d_call: TRBD1
v_call: TRBV7-6
cdr3_aa: CASSLGAGTEVSYEQYF
cdr3_nt: TGTGCCAGCAGCTTAGGTGCCGGGACAGAAGTATCCTACGAGCAGTACTTC

j_call: TRBJ1-6
clone_size: -
d_call: -
v_call: TRBV3-1/TRBV3-2
cdr3_aa: CASSPRGGTNNSPLHF
cdr3_nt: TGTGCCAGCAGCCCAAGGGGGGGGACAAATAATTCACCCCTCCACTTT

j_call: TRBJ2-4
clone_size: -
d_call: -
v_call: TRBV4-3
cdr3_aa: CASSLGPGAGNIQYF
cdr3_nt: TGCGCCAGCAGTTTGGGTCCGGGGGCGGGGAACATTCAGTACTTC

j_call: TRBJ2-1
clone_size: -
d_call: TRBD2
v_call: TRBV20-1
cdr3_aa: CSASVGLAGDNEQFF
cdr3_nt: TGCAGTGCTAGTGTCGGACTAGCGGGAGACAATGAGCAGTTCTTC

j_call: TRBJ2-5
clone_size: -
d_call: -
v_call: TRBV2
cdr3_aa: CASTAVRGGETQYF
cdr3_nt: TGTGCCAGCACGGCGGTACGGGGCGGGGAGACCCAGTACTTC

j_call: TRBJ1-4
clone_size: -
d_call: TRBD1
v_call: TRBV24-1
cdr3_aa: CATSDSGTVNEKLFF
cdr3_nt: TGTGCCACCAGTGATTCCGGGACAGTTAATGAAAAACTGTTTTTT

j_call: TRBJ2-3
clone_size: -
d_call: -
v_call: TRBV18
cdr3_aa: CASSLSTDTQYF
cdr3_nt: TGTGCCAGCTCACTTAGCACAGATACGCAGTATTTT

j_call: TRBJ1-3
clone_size: -
d_call: -
v_call: TRBV5-1
cdr3_aa: CASSPGGSGNTIYF
cdr3_nt: TGCGCCAGCAGCCCGGGGGGCTCTGGAAACACCATATATTTT

j_call: TRBJ2-7
clone_size: -
d_call: TRBD1
v_call: TRBV7-9
cdr3_aa: CASSLEGTGGEQYF
cdr3_nt: TGTGCCAGCAGCTTAGAGGGGACAGGGGGCGAGCAGTACTTC

j_call: TRBJ1-1
clone_size: -
d_call: TRBD1
v_call: TRBV6-5
cdr3_aa: CASSYSNRGNTEAFF
cdr3_nt: TGTGCCAGCAGTTACTCGAACAGGGGCAACACTGAAGCTTTCTTT

j_call: TRBJ2-3
clone_size: -
d_call: TRBD2
v_call: TRBV4-3
cdr3_aa: CASSQDALAGDYTQYF
cdr3_nt: TGCGCCAGCAGCCAAGACGCACTAGCGGGGGACTATACGCAGTATTTT

j_call: TRBJ1-1
clone_size: few
d_call: -
v_call: TRBV6-5
cdr3_aa: CASSYTGSANTEAFF
cdr3_nt: TGTGCCAGCAGTTACACGGGCTCAGCGAACACTGAAGCTTTCTTT

j_call: TRBJ2-1
clone_size: once
d_call: -
v_call: TRBV20-1
cdr3_aa: CSALSNEQFF
cdr3_nt: TGCAGTGCCCTTTCTAATGAGCAGTTCTTC

j_call: TRBJ2-7
clone_size: -
d_call: -
v_call: TRBV19
cdr3_aa: CASSATPRLGSYEQYF
cdr3_nt: TGTGCCAGTAGTGCAACACCAAGGCTGGGCTCCTACGAGCAGTACTTC